This T cell receptor (beta chain) was profiled in a study of T-cell reconstitution after alpha-beta-depleted transplantation in children. The CDR3 has 14 amino acids. V lost 3 bases to trimming and J lost 1 base, with 9 bases between them. Germline CDR1 reads SGHKS; CDR2 reads YYEKEE (reference sequence). Preparing the TCRbeta library involved the use of unique molecular identifiers. TCRdb re-analysed the PCR reads in MiXCR, keeping a single row per CDR3 protein. This sample has 500,000 to 750,000 distinct CDR3 sequences, with more than 20% found just once. This clonotype was found a few times. Its antigen is currently unknown. Overall study results and limits: Diversity of TCRbeta at day 60 was high in some patients, arising from surviving recipient T cells and thymic progenitors.

The material was PBMCs, obtained before TCRalphabeta/CD19-depleted stem cell transplant. The chain employs TRBV5-5 and TRBJ2-3, with a weak D call TRBD1 (6 bases). The TCR was taken from a boy younger than two with Wiskott-Aldrich syndrome, due to receive a stem cell transplant. CDR3 in amino acids: CASSYRAGTDTQYF. CDR3 nucleotide sequence: TGTGCCAGCAGCTACAGGGCTGGCACAGATACGCAGTATTTT. The full variable domain, rest sourced from reference TRBV5-5 and TRBJ2-3, is DAGVTQSPTHLIKTRGQQVTLRCSPISGHKSVSWYQQVLGQGPQFIFQYYEKEERGRGNFPDRFSARQFPNYSSELNVNALLLGDSALYLCASSYRAGTDTQYFGPGTRLTVL.